The following is a TCR beta chain sequence with its context. These data originate in a study of blood T cell repertoires in COVID-19. At the level of the study: COVID-19 samples from acute and convalescent phases originated in the United States, Italy and Spain. Nucleic acid was either cDNA or gDNA, and it came from T cells, B-cell-depleted T cells, or PBMCs.

CDR1 SNHLY and CDR2 FYNNEI come from the germline V gene. The CDR3 has 14 residues. With 3 bases clipped from V and 1 base from J, the junction kept 1 base outside the gene matches. Libraries were prepared by immunoSEQ multiplex PCR; TCRdb keeps only in-frame clonotypes and omits some of them. The data contain about 46,000 clones, about 90% of them singletons. Sequenced material: peripheral blood. The TCR originated in a man over 45 with acute or convalescent COVID-19. The rearrangement joins TRBV2 to TRBJ2-7; 9 bases agree with TRBD1. CDR3 loop: CASSDDRGSYEQYF. CDR3 nucleotides: TGTGCCAGCAGTGACGACAGGGGGTCCTACGAGCAGTACTTC.